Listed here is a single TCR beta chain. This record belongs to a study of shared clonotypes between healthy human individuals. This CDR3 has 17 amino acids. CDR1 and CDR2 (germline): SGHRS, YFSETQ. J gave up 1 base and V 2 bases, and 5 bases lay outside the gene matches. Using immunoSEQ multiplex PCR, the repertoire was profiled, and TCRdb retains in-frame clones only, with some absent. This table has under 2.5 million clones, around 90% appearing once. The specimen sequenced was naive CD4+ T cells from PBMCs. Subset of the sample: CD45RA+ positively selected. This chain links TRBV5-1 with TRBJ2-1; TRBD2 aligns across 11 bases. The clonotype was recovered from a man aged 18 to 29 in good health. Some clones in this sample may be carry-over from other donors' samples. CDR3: CASSFPSGRFSYNEQFF. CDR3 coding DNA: TGCGCCAGCAGCTTCCCTAGCGGGAGGTTTTCCTACAATGAGCAGTTCTTC.